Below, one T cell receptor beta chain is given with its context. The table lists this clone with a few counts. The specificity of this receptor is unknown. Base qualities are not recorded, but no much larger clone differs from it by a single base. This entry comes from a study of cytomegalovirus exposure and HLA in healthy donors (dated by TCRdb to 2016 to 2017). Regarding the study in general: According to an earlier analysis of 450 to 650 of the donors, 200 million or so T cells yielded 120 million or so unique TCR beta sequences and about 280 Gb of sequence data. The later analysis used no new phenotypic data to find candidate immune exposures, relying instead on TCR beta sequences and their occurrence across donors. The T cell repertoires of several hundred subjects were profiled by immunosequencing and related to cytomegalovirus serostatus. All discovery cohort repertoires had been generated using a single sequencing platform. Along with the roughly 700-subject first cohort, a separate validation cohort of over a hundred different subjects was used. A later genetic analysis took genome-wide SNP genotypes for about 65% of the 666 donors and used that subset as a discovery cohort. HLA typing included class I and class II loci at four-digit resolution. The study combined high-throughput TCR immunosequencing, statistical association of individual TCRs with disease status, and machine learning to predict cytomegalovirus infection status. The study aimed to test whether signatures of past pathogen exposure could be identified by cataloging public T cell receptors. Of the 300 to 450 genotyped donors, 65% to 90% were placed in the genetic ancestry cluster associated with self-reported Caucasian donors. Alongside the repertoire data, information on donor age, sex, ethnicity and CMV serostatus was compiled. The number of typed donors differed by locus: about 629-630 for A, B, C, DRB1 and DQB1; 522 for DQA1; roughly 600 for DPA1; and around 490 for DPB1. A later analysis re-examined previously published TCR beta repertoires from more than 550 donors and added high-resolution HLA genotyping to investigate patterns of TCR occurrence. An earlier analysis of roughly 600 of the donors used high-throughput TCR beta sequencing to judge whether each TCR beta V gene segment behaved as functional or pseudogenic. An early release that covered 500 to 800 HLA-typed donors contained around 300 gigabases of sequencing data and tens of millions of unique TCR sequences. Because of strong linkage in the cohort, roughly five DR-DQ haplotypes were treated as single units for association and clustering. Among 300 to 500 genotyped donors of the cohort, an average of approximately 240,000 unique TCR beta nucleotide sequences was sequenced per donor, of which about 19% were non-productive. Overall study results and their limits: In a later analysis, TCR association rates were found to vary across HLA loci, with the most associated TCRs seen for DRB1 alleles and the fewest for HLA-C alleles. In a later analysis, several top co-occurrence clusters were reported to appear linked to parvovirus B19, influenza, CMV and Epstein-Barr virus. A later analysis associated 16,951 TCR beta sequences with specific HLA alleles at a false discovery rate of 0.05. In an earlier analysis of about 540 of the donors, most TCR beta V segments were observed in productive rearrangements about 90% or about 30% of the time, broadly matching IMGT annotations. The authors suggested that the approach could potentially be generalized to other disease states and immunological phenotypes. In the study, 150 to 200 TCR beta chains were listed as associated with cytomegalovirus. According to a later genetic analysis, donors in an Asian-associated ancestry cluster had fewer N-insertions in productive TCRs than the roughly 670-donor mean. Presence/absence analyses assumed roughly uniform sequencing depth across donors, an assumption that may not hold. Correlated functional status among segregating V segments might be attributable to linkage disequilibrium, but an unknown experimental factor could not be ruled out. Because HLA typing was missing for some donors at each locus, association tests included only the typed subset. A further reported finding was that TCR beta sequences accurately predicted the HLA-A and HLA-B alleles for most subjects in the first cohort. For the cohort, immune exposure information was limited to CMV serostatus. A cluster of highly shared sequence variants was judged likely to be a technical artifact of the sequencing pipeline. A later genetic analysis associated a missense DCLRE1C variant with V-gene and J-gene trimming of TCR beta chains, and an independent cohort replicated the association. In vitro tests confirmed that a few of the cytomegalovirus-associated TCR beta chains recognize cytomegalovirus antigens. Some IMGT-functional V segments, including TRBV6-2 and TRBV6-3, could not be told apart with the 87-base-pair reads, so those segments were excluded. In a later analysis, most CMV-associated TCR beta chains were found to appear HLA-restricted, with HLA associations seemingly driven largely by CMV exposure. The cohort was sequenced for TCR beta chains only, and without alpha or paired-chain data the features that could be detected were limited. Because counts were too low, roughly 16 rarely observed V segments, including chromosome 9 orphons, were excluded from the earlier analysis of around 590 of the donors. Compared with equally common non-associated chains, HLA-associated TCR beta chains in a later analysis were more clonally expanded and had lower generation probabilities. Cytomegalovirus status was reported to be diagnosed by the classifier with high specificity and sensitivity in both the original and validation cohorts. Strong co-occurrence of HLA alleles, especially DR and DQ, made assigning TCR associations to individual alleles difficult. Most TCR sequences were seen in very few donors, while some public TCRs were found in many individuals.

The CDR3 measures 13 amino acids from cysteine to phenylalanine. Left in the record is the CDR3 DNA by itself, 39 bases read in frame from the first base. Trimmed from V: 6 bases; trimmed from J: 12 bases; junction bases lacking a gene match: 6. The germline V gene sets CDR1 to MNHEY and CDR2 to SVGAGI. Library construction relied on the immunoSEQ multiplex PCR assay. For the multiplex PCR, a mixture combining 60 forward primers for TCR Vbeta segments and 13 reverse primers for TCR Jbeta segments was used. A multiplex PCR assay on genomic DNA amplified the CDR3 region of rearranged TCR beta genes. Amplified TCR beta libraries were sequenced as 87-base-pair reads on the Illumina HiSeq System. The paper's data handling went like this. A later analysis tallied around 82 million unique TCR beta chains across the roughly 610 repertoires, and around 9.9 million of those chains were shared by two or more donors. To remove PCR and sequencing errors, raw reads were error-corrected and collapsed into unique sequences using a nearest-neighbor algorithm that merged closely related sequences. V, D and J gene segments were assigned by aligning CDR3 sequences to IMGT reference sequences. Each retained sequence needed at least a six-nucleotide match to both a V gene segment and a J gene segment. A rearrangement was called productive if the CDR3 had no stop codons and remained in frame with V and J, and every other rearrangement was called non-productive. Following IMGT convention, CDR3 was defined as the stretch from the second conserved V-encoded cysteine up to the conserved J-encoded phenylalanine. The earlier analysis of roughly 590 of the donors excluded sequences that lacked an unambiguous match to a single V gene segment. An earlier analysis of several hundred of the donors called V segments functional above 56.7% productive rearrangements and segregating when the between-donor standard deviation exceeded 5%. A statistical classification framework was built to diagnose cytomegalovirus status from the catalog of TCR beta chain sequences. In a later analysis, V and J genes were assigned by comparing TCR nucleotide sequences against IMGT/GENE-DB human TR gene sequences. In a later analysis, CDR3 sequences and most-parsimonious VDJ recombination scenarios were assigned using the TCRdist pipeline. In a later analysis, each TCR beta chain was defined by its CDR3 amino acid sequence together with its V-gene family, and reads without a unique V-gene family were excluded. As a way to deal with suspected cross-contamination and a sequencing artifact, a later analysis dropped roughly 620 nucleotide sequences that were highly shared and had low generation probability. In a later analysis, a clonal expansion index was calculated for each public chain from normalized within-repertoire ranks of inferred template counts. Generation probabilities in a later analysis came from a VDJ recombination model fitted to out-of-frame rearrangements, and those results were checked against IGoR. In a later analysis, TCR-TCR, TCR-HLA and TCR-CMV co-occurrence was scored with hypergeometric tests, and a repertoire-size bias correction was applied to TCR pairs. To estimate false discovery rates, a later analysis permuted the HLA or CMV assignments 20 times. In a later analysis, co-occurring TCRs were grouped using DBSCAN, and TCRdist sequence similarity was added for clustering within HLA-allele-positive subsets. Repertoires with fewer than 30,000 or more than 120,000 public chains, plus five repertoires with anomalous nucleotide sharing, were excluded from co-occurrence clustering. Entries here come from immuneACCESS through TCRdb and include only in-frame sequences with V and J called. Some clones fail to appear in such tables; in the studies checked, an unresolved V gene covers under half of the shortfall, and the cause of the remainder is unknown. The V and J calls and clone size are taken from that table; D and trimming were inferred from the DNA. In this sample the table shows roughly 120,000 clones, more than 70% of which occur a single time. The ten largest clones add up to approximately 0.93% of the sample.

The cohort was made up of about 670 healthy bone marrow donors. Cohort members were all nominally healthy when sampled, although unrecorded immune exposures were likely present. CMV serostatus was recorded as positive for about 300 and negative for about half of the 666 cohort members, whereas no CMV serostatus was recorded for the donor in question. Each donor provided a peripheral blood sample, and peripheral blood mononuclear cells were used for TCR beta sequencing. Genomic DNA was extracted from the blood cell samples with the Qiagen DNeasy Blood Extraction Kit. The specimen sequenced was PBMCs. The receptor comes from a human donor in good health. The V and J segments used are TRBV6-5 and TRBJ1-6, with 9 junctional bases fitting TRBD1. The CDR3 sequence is CASRSGTGRPLHF. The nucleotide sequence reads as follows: TGTGCCAGCAGGTCCGGGACAGGGAGACCCCTCCACTTT.